These 21 T cell receptor beta chains came from one sample sequenced in a study of cytomegalovirus exposure and HLA in healthy donors. Amplification used 60 Vbeta primers and 13 Jbeta primers. Measured with immunoSEQ multiplex PCR; TCRdb has only the in-frame clones, and not every one. This table has approximately 110,000 clones, more than 60% appearing once. Sequencing input: PBMCs. These receptors were obtained from a woman in her fifties or sixties in good health and CMV-seropositive.

The gene calls are TRBV2 and TRBJ1-3, with D possibly TRBD1 on 5 matching bases. V lost 5 bases and J lost 2, with 13 bases in between. CDR1 is SNHLY and CDR2 is FYNNEI in the germline V gene. This CDR3 comprises 15 residues. As DNA, the CDR3 is TGTGCCAGCAGTACAGACAGTGCCGCTGGAAACACCATATATTTT. This sequence encodes CASSTDSAAGNTIYF.

V and J are TRBV9 and TRBJ2-2, with D possibly matching TRBD2 (5 bases). Trimming pared 4 bases from V and 0 bases from J, leaving 13 bases between. Germline CDR1 reads SGDLS; CDR2 reads YYNGEE. The CDR3 totals 16 residues. CDR3 sequence (DNA): TGTGCCAGCAGCTCCGGACTGGGAACGAACACCGGGGAGCTGTTTTTT. This encodes CASSSGLGTNTGELFF. Full variable domain (missing parts from reference TRBV9 and TRBJ2-2): DSGVTQTPKHLITATGQRVTLRCSPRSGDLSVYWYQQSLDQGLQFLIQYYNGEERAKGNILERFSAQQFPDLHSELNLSSLELGDSALYFCASSSGLGTNTGELFFGEGSRLTVL.

The V call is TRBV6-5, the J call TRBJ1-5; 7 positions agree with TRBD1. V dropped 4 bases and J dropped 6; count of bases not matched to a gene: 9. Germline loops: CDR1 MNHEY, CDR2 SVGAGI. The CDR3 is 15 amino acids. In nucleotides, the CDR3 is TGTGCCAGCAGTTCAGTGGCAGGGGGGCGTCAGCCCCAGCATTTT. This translates into CASSSVAGGRQPQHF.

Only a few counts were recorded for this clone. The chain is built from TRBV7-2 and TRBJ1-1, with D unresolved. The CDR3 length is 13 residues. Germline V lookup: CDR1 SGHTA, CDR2 FQGNSA. Trimming shortened V by 5 bases and J by 1 base, and 8 bases separated the two germline ends. The CDR3 reads CASSEQKNTEAFF. CDR3 nucleotides: TGTGCCAGCAGCGAGCAAAAGAACACTGAAGCTTTCTTT.

The chain carries TRBV18 and TRBJ2-5; D possibly corresponds to TRBD1 (5 bases). The V gene lost 5 bases and the J gene lost 5 bases, with 9 bases spanning the gap. The CDR3 length is 12 residues. The germline V gene has CDR1 KGHSH and CDR2 LQKENI. The CDR3 DNA reads TGTGCCAGCTCAAAGGGGCAGGAGACCCAGTACTTC. Amino acid sequence: CASSKGQETQYF. Full variable domain (outside the CDR3, taken from reference TRBV18 and TRBJ2-5): NAGVMQNPRHLVRRRGQEARLRCSPMKGHSHVYWYRQLPEEGLKFMVYLQKENIIDESGMPKERFSAEFPKEGPSILRIQQVVRGDSAAYFCASSKGQETQYFGPGTRLLVL.

A few counts support this clone. The chain carries TRBV4-2 and TRBJ2-7; D is ambiguous. Deletions cut 0 bases from V and 6 bases from J, with 12 bases between. Germline CDR1 reads LGHNA; CDR2 reads YNFKEQ. This CDR3 spans 14 amino acids. This CDR3 reads CASSQDMAVREQYF. DNA of the CDR3: TGTGCCAGCAGCCAAGATATGGCCGTCCGCGAGCAGTACTTC.

The V and J genes are TRBV5-8 and TRBJ1-5; D call uncertain. Looked up from germline, CDR1 is SGHTS and CDR2 is YDEGEE. Trimming stripped 4 bases from V and 2 bases from J, with 10 bases between. The CDR3 runs 14 residues. CDR3 region: CASSQFNGNQPQHF. For the CDR3, the DNA is TGTGCCAGCAGCCAATTCAATGGCAATCAGCCCCAGCATTTT.

This chain links TRBV5-1 with TRBJ1-3, with D perhaps TRBD1 (5 bases). The germline V and J ends were trimmed by 4 bases and 0 bases, with 17 bases remaining between them. Per the germline V gene, CDR1 is SGHRS and CDR2 is YFSETQ. There are 17 residues in the CDR3. CDR3 in DNA: TGCGCCAGCAGCCCCGGGGGAGTCTCTTACTCTGGAAACACCATATATTTT. Translated, it gives CASSPGGVSYSGNTIYF. The full variable domain, in which reference TRBV5-1 and TRBJ1-3 provide the parts outside the CDR3, is KAGVTQTPRYLIKTRGQQVTLSCSPISGHRSVSWYQQTPGQGLQFLFEYFSETQRNKGNFPGRFSGRQFSNSRSEMNVSTLELGDSALYLCASSPGGVSYSGNTIYFGEGSWLTVV.

This clone is a singleton in its sample. The chain joins TRBV2 to TRBJ2-7, with 8 nucleotides matching TRBD1. Germline V gene sequence: CDR1 SNHLY, CDR2 FYNNEI. The CDR3 sequence is 16 residues long. V lost 6 bases, J lost 5 bases, and 15 bases stayed unmatched. CDR3 residues: CASSNPRTGLVHEQYF. CDR3 nucleotide sequence: TGTGCCAGCAGCAACCCCAGGACAGGGTTGGTCCACGAGCAGTACTTC.

V usage is TRBV19 and J usage is TRBJ2-2, with D possibly matching TRBD1 (5 bases). Trimming removed 0 bases at V and 5 bases at J, with 13 bases between. The CDR3 is 16 residues long. Per germline, CDR1 LNHDA and CDR2 SQIVND (reference sequence). CDR3 nucleotides: TGTGCCAGTAGTATAGATGCAGGGATCGGGACCGGGGAGCTGTTTTTT. Residues: CASSIDAGIGTGELFF.

The chain uses TRBV4-1 and TRBJ2-5, with a tentative D call TRBD2 (5 bases). CDR1 and CDR2 (germline): MGHRA, YSYEKL. This CDR3 contains 15 residues. V shed 1 base and J shed 4 bases, with 13 bases lying between them. CDR3 bases: TGCGCCAGCAGCCAAGCGGGAACGGGGAGAGAGACCCAGTACTTC. Residues: CASSQAGTGRETQYF.

V is TRBV7-2 and J is TRBJ2-3; 9 positions match TRBD2. V shed 8 bases, J shed 9 bases, and the junction held 12 bases outside the gene matches. The CDR3 is 14 amino acids. The germline V gene has CDR1 SGHTA and CDR2 FQGNSA. The CDR3 sequence: CASSRGGRMDTQYF. The CDR3 nucleotides read TGTGCCAGCTCGCGGGGGGGGAGGATGGACACGCAGTATTTT. The entire variable domain, with the rest obtained from reference TRBV7-2 and TRBJ2-3, is as follows: GAGVSQSPSNKVTEKGKDVELRCDPISGHTALYWYRQSLGQGLEFLIYFQGNSAPDKSGLPSDRFSAERTGGSVSTLTIQRTQQEDSAVYLCASSRGGRMDTQYFGPGTRLTVL.

The chain uses TRBV7-6 and TRBJ1-5; perhaps TRBD1 as D (6 bases). V was trimmed by 2 bases and J by 0 bases, leaving 20 bases between them. The CDR3 spans 19 residues. The V gene's germline CDR1 is SGHVS and CDR2 FNYEAQ. The CDR3 nucleotides read TGTGCCAGCAGCTTAACCCCTCTACAGGGAGTAGATAGCAATCAGCCCCAGCATTTT. Amino acid sequence: CASSLTPLQGVDSNQPQHF.

This clone was counted once. The chain links TRBV4-3 to TRBJ2-5; tentative D call: TRBD2 (6 bases). This CDR3 region has 15 residues. V lost 0 bases, J lost 4 bases, and 12 bases lay in between. CDR1 LGHNA and CDR2 YSLEER come from the germline V gene. The CDR3 loop is CASSQDLGGLETQYF. Here the CDR3 DNA reads TGCGCCAGCAGCCAAGATCTGGGGGGTTTAGAGACCCAGTACTTC.

The chain couples TRBV15 to TRBJ2-2; TRBD1 matches at 11 bases. The CDR3 runs 17 residues. The trim removed 2 bases at V and 5 bases at J, leaving 7 bases unmatched. Germline CDR1 reads LNHNV; CDR2 reads YYDKDF (reference sequence). The chain's CDR3 is CATSRISGTGGTGELFF. In DNA form, the CDR3 reads TGTGCCACCAGCAGAATATCCGGGACAGGGGGGACCGGGGAGCTGTTTTTT.

CDR3 DNA: TGTGCCAGCAGCGTAGAGACAGCGAACACCGGGGAGCTGTTTTTT. It encodes CASSVETANTGELFF. V is TRBV9 and J is TRBJ2-2; the D gene is possibly TRBD1 (5 bases). The germline V and J ends were trimmed by 0 bases and 0 bases, with 6 bases remaining between them. The CDR3 runs to 15 residues. Germline values: CDR1 SGDLS, CDR2 YYNGEE.

The CDR3: CAWSQGGGQPQHF. The CDR3 DNA is TGTGCCTGGAGCCAGGGAGGAGGGCAGCCCCAGCATTTT. V and J are TRBV30 and TRBJ1-5; maybe TRBD1 (5 bases). From germline, CDR1 is GTSNPN and CDR2 SVGIG (reference sequence). Trimming shortened V by 3 bases and J by 7 bases, and 13 bases separated the two germline ends. CDR3 length equals 13 residues.

The chain has TRBV11-2 and TRBJ1-4; TRBD1 aligns across 7 bases. With V trimmed by 1 base and J by 5 bases, 7 bases remained unmatched. Germline-derived CDR1 and CDR2 are SGHAT and FQNNGV. The CDR3 runs 16 residues. The CDR3 here is CASSLGGGTANEKLFF. CDR3 DNA: TGTGCCAGCAGCTTAGGAGGGGGGACAGCCAATGAAAAACTGTTTTTT. The full variable domain, rest sourced from reference TRBV11-2 and TRBJ1-4, is EAGVAQSPRYKIIEKRQSVAFWCNPISGHATLYWYQQILGQGPKLLIQFQNNGVVDDSQLPKDRFSAERLKGVDSTLKIQPAKLEDSAVYLCASSLGGGTANEKLFFGSGTQLSVL.

The chain combines TRBV7-2 with TRBJ2-3; D possibly corresponds to TRBD1 (5 bases). With 6 bases removed from V and 4 bases from J, the gap between germline ends came to 14 bases. CDR3 size: 14 residues. Per the germline V gene, CDR1 is SGHTA and CDR2 is FQGNSA. The CDR3 loop reads CASRPTTGPDTQYF. The CDR3 coding sequence is TGTGCCAGCAGACCCACCACAGGCCCAGATACGCAGTATTTT.

This rearrangement joins TRBV7-2 to TRBJ2-3; D is unclear. The CDR3 runs 12 residues. Deletions cut 5 bases from V and 6 bases from J, with 9 bases between. The V gene's germline CDR1 is SGHTA and CDR2 FQGNSA. The CDR3 reads CASSPSRDTQYF. For the CDR3, the DNA is TGTGCCAGCAGCCCGTCCCGGGATACGCAGTATTTT.

This clone appeared once. This chain uses TRBV30 with TRBJ1-4; D ambiguous. The V end lost 4 bases, the J end lost 2 bases, and 8 bases lay between the germline ends. Germline loops: CDR1 GTSNPN, CDR2 SVGIG (reference sequence). The CDR3 has 13 residues. CDR3 sequence (DNA): TGTGCCTGGAAAGGCGGGACTAATGAAAAACTGTTTTTT. Translated: CAWKGGTNEKLFF. The variable domain in full, completed from reference TRBV30 and TRBJ1-4, reads SQTIHQWPATLVQPVGSPLSLECTVEGTSNPNLYWYRQAAGRGLQLLFYSVGIGQISSEVPQNLSASRPQDRQFILSSKKLLLSDSGFYLCAWKGGTNEKLFFGSGTQLSVL.